This record concerns one T cell receptor (beta chain) sequence. This clonotype showed up just a few times. Its antigen target is currently unknown. No much larger clone is present one base from it, and per-base qualities are unavailable. The record originates from a study of human T cells and chemical hapten exposure (dated by TCRdb to about 2021). Turning to the overall study: Libraries were pooled for sequencing, and per-sample TCR yields varied mainly because of small differences in library volumes within the pool. Both TCR alpha and TCR beta chains were sequenced from each blood RNA sample. Peripheral blood TCR repertoire changes were tracked in vivo in alopecia patients during primary and secondary sensitization to the hapten diphenylcyclopropenone (DPC). Overall study results and their limits: DPC sensitization did not change the number of TCRs with a frequency above 1 in 1000, and there was no evidence of changes in global repertoire structure. After repeated subsampling, the strength of the expansion versus patch-test correlation and the threshold at which it became significant changed.

The time point label on this specimen signifies: healthy volunteer bleed at 6 weeks. Total RNA was extracted from unfractionated whole blood collected in Tempus Blood RNA tubes. Roughly 5 healthy volunteers served as TCR sequencing controls and were bled at day 0, 2 weeks and 6 weeks. Looking up the germline V gene yields CDR1 SGDLS and CDR2 YYNGEE. Trimming costs V 3 bases and J 6 bases, and their ends lie 11 bases apart. The CDR3 starts with the cysteine, ends with the phenylalanine, and has 13 residues. Only the CDR3 region is kept as DNA, spanning 39 bases read in frame from base 1. The library came from RACE. Sequencing was carried out with a NextSeq 500. During library preparation, unique molecular identifiers were attached to individual cDNA molecules so that TCRs could be counted in a quantitative, reproducible way. As for the authors' bioinformatics: A median of about 87,000 TCRs per sample was observed, with a range of 23,224 to 690,600. The Decombinator software suite was used to annotate the V, J and CDR3 of the TCR reads. Every sample was subsampled to the same number of TCRs (28,000) for the PS versus PT1 abundance plots. Expanded TCRs were defined as absent before sensitization and observed at least eight times at the 2-week time point. Using fastp trimming at Q25 and MiXCR clonotype assembly, TCRdb reanalyzed the public sequencing data and kept in-frame beta chains. Identical CDR3 protein sequences are pooled into one entry, listed with their most common genes and DNA. The V and J calls and clone size are TCRdb's, not the authors'. The sample table holds roughly 80,000 distinct CDR3 sequences, of which over 6.5% were seen once. The ten most abundant clones make up about 1.7% of the sample.

The TCR originated in a female donor in good health. Some clones in this sample may be carry-over from other donors' samples. The rearranged segments are TRBV9 and TRBJ2-3; the D gene assignment is ambiguous. Sequencing was carried out using whole blood. The bases read TGTGCCAGCAGCGCCCTAACCAAGGATACGCAGTATTTT. The resulting protein is CASSALTKDTQYF. With all but the CDR3 taken from the reference TRBV9 and TRBJ2-3 genes, the full variable domain is: DSGVTQTPKHLITATGQRVTLRCSPRSGDLSVYWYQQSLDQGLQFLIQYYNGEERAKGNILERFSAQQFPDLHSELNLSSLELGDSALYFCASSALTKDTQYFGPGTRLTVL.